This T cell receptor (beta chain) originates from a study of PD-L1 blockade in urothelial cancer. This CDR3 comprises 19 residues. Germline lookup yields CDR1 LNHDA and CDR2 SQIVND (reference sequence). The ends were cut back, 5 bases at V and 3 bases at J, with 28 bases in the middle. Measured with immunoSEQ multiplex PCR; TCRdb has only the in-frame clones, and not every one. The sample lists around 47,000 clones; roughly 82% were seen once. Time point of the sample: peripheral blood 6 weeks after treatment start. The sample holds a few counts of this clone. The TCR comes from a man between 60 and 75 years old with urothelial cancer. The specimen was PBMCs, collected around atezolizumab (anti-PD-L1) treatment. The chain links TRBV19 to TRBJ1-2; no definite D call. This chain's CDR3 is CASSLGSWPGASIYYGYTF. DNA of the CDR3: TGTGCCAGTAGTCTCGGGAGTTGGCCGGGAGCTTCTATTTACTATGGCTACACCTTC.